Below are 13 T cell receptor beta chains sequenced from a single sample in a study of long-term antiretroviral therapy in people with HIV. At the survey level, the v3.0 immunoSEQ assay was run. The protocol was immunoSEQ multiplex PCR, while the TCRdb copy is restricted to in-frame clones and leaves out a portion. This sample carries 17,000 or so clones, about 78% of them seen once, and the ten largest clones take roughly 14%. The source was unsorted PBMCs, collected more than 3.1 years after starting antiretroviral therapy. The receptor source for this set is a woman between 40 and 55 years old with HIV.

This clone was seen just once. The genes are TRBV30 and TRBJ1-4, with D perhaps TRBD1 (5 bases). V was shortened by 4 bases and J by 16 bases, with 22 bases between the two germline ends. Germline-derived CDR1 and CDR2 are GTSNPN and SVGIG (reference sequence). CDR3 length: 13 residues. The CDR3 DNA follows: TGTGCCTGGACCCCAGGGCCCGGACTTGGACAGTTTTTT. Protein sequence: CAWTPGPGLGQFF.

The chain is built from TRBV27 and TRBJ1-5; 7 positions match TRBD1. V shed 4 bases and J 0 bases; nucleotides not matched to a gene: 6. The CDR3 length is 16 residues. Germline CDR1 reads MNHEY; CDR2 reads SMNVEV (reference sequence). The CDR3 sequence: CASSSRQGFSNQPQHF. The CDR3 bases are TGTGCCAGCAGTTCGCGACAGGGATTTAGCAATCAGCCCCAGCATTTT.

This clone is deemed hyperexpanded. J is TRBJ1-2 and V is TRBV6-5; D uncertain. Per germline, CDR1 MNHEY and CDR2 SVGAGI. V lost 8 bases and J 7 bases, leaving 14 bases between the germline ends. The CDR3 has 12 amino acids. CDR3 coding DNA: TGTGCCAGCGCCACGGGTTGGTCTGGCTACACCTTC. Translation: CASATGWSGYTF.

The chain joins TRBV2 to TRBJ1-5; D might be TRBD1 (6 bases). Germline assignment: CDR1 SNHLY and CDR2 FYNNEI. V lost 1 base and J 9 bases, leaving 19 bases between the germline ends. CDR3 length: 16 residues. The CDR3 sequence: CASSEGATGRGSPQHF. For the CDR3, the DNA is TGTGCCAGCAGTGAAGGGGCAACAGGGAGGGGATCGCCCCAGCATTTT.

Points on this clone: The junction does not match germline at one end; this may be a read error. The CDR3 sequence: CASTLGAVRVRVNYITGELFF. The CDR3 nucleotides read TGTGCCAGCACCTTAGGGGCCGTCAGGGTACGGGTTAATTACATCACCGGGGAGCTGTTTTTT. The chain combines TRBV7-4 with TRBJ2-2; TRBD1 is a possible D gene (5 bases). This CDR3 is 21 amino acids long. Per the germline V gene, CDR1 is SGHVT and CDR2 is SQSDAQ.

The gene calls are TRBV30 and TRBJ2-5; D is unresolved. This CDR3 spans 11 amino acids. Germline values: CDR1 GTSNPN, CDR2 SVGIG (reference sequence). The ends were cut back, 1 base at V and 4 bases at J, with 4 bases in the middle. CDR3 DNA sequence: TGTGCCTGGAGTGCCCCAGAGACCCAGTACTTC. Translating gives CAWSAPETQYF.

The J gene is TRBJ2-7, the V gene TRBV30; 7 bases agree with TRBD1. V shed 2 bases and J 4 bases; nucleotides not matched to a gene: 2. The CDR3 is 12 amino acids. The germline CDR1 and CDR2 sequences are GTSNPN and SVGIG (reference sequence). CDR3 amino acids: CAWSNRGYEQYF. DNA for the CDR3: TGTGCCTGGAGTAACAGGGGTTACGAGCAGTACTTC.

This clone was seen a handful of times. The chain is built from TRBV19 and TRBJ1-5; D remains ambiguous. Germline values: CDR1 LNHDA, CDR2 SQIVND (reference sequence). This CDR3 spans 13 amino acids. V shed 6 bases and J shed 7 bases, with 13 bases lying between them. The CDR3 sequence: CASRAEQKQPQHF. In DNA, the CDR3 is TGTGCCAGTAGGGCAGAACAGAAGCAGCCCCAGCATTTT.

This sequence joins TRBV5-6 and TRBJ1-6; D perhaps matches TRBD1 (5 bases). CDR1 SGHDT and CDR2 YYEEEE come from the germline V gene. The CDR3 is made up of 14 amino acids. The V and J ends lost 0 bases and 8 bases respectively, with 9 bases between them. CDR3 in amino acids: CASSLADSYSPLHF. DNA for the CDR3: TGTGCCAGCAGCTTGGCCGACAGTTATTCACCCCTCCACTTT.

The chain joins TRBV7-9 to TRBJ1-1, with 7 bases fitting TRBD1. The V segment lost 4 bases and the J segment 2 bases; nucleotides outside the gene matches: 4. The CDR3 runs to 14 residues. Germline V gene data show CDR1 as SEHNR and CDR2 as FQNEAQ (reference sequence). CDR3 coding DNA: TGTGCCAGCAGCTCAAGGGACAGCAACACTGAAGCTTTCTTT. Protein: CASSSRDSNTEAFF.

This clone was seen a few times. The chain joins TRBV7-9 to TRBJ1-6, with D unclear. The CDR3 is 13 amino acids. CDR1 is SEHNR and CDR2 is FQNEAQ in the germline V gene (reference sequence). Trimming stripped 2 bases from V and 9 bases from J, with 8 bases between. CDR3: CASSLSLVSPLHF. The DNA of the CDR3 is TGTGCCAGCAGCTTAAGTCTCGTTTCACCCCTCCACTTT.

The CDR3 here is CASSLAGTGEETQYF. The DNA of the CDR3 is TGCGCCAGCAGCTTGGCGGGGACAGGGGAAGAGACCCAGTACTTC. This chain connects TRBV5-1 to TRBJ2-5; the match to TRBD1 covers 10 bases. V lost 0 bases to trimming and J lost 3 bases; unmatched junction nucleotides: 2. The CDR3 is made up of 15 amino acids. Germline V gene sequence: CDR1 SGHRS, CDR2 YFSETQ.

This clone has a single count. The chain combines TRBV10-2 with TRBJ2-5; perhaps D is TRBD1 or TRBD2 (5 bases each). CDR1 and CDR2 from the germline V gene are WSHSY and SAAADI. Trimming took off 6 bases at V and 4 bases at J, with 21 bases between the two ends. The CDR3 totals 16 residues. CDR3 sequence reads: CASSVQDSWVPETQYF. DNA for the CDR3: TGCGCCAGCAGCGTACAGGACTCTTGGGTGCCAGAGACCCAGTACTTC.